These 24 T cell receptor beta chains were all obtained from the same sample, sequenced in a study of cytomegalovirus exposure and HLA in healthy donors listed by TCRdb under 2017. The receptor library was made with the immunoSEQ multiplex PCR assay. A mixture of 60 forward primers for TCR Vbeta segments and 13 reverse primers for TCR Jbeta segments was used in the multiplex PCR. The immuneACCESS repertoire file appears here via TCRdb, limited to in-frame rearrangements. These files lack a portion of the clones; in checked studies, under half of the deficit traces to unresolved V genes, and the cause of the others is not known. In this sample the table shows about 31,000 clones, around 40% of which occur a single time. The ten top clones hold 1.5% to 2.5% of the sample. Input material: PBMCs. The receptor source for this set is a woman aged 50 to 65 in good health and CMV-seronegative.

With regard to this clone: A junction end diverges from the germline sequence, so it may reflect a read error. The chain recombines TRBV30 with TRBJ2-1, with TRBD1 matching over 7 bases. The CDR3 runs 17 residues. The germline V gene has CDR1 GTSNPN and CDR2 SVGIG (reference sequence). DNA for the CDR3: TGTGCCTGGAGTTTCCCCTATGAGGGGGCTAGGTACAATGGGCAGTTCTTC. Translated, it gives CAWSFPYEGARYNGQFF.

This sequence joins TRBV5-1 and TRBJ2-3; 7 bases fit TRBD2. The CDR3 is made up of 16 amino acids. The germline CDR1 and CDR2 sequences are SGHRS and YFSETQ. V was clipped by 7 bases and J by 2 bases; unmatched bases: 13. The CDR3 reads CASSRRQAGNTDTQYF. The CDR3 coding sequence is TGCGCCAGCTCCCGCCGGCAAGCGGGAAACACAGATACGCAGTATTTT. Full variable domain (remainder filled in from reference TRBV5-1 and TRBJ2-3): KAGVTQTPRYLIKTRGQQVTLSCSPISGHRSVSWYQQTPGQGLQFLFEYFSETQRNKGNFPGRFSGRQFSNSRSEMNVSTLELGDSALYLCASSRRQAGNTDTQYFGPGTRLTVL.

The chain employs TRBV9 and TRBJ1-5; possibly TRBD1 for D (5 bases). Germline V gene data show CDR1 as SGDLS and CDR2 as YYNGEE. The CDR3 sequence is 15 residues long. Trimming pared 0 bases from V and 4 bases from J, leaving 11 bases between. The DNA for the CDR3 is TGTGCCAGCAGCGTAGGGGGGGACGGAAATCAGCCCCAGCATTTT. Translation: CASSVGGDGNQPQHF.

This clone was observed a handful of times. V usage is TRBV14 and J usage is TRBJ2-5; TRBD1 might be the D (5 bases). CDR1 and CDR2 (germline): SGHDN, FVKESK. V was pared by 1 base and J by 1 base, with 10 bases between. The CDR3 extends over 15 amino acids. CDR3 loop: CASSQGQFLQETQYF. Here the CDR3 DNA reads TGTGCCAGCAGCCAAGGACAGTTTCTCCAAGAGACCCAGTACTTC.

J is TRBJ1-3 and V is TRBV2; D perhaps matches TRBD1 (6 bases). The CDR3 runs to 17 residues. Trimming shortened V by 1 base and J by 0 bases, and 13 bases separated the two germline ends. CDR1 is SNHLY, CDR2 FYNNEI, per germline. This chain's CDR3 is CASSEENRVISGNTIYF. The CDR3 coding sequence is TGTGCCAGCAGTGAAGAAAACAGGGTGATCTCTGGAAACACCATATATTTT.

This clone came up a few times. This sequence joins TRBV2 and TRBJ1-1, with 7 bases fitting TRBD1. Germline values: CDR1 SNHLY, CDR2 FYNNEI. There are 15 residues in the CDR3. V shed 10 bases and J 3 bases; nucleotides not matched to a gene: 14. The CDR3 DNA is TGTGCCACCCTTCCCCTCCAGGGACAGTACACTGAAGCTTTCTTT. Translation gives CATLPLQGQYTEAFF.

V and J are TRBV10-3 and TRBJ2-3; 11 bases align to TRBD2. J gave up 4 bases and V 3 bases, and 12 bases lay outside the gene matches. The CDR3 totals 18 residues. The germline V gene encodes CDR1 ENHRY and CDR2 SYGVKD. CDR3 DNA sequence: TGTGCCATCAGTGAAAGGCTAGCGGGGGGCAATGAGGCAGATACGCAGTATTTT. It translates to CAISERLAGGNEADTQYF.

Only one count was recorded for this clone. V usage is TRBV21-1 and J usage is TRBJ2-1; the table's D call, TRBD1, has no DNA check behind it. TRBV21-1 is a recognized pseudogene. This CDR3 comprises 15 residues. DNA of the CDR3: TGTGCCAGCAGCAAAGCGCAGTTCTTCTACAATGAGCAGTTCTTC. Its protein is CASSKAQFFYNEQFF.

The J gene is TRBJ1-4, the V gene TRBV5-4, with 8 bases lining up with TRBD1. CDR3 length: 15 residues. CDR1 and CDR2 (germline): SGHNT, YYREEE (reference sequence). After removal of 4 bases from V and 8 bases from J, the junction contained 10 bases not matched to a gene. As DNA, the CDR3 is TGTGCCAGCAGCCCCGGCAGGGGGCGGGAAGAAAAACTGTTTTTT. Translated: CASSPGRGREEKLFF. Full variable domain (outside the CDR3, taken from reference TRBV5-4 and TRBJ1-4): ETGVTQSPTHLIKTRGQQVTLRCSSQSGHNTVSWYQQALGQGPQFIFQYYREEENGRGNFPPRFSGLQFPNYSSELNVNALELDDSALYLCASSPGRGREEKLFFGSGTQLSVL.

This clone was seen a few times. V usage is TRBV6-5 and J usage is TRBJ1-1; perhaps TRBD1 as D (6 bases). The V and J ends lost 10 bases and 4 bases respectively, with 19 bases between them. The CDR3 covers 14 residues. Looked up from germline, CDR1 is MNHEY and CDR2 is SVGAGI. The DNA of the CDR3 is TGTGCCATCGCGCCGGGGGGCCGGGGCACTGAAGCTTTCTTT. As protein: CAIAPGGRGTEAFF.

V and J are TRBV28 and TRBJ1-6; D possibly corresponds to TRBD1 (5 bases). V was clipped by 3 bases and J by 5 bases, with 17 bases between them. Germline CDR1 and CDR2: MDHEN and SYDVKM. The CDR3 runs 17 residues. CDR3 protein: CASSFSAQGGNNSPLHF. CDR3 sequence (DNA): TGTGCCAGCAGTTTTTCAGCCCAGGGAGGTAATAATTCACCCCTCCACTTT. Full variable domain (rest looked up from reference TRBV28 and TRBJ1-6): DVKVTQSSRYLVKRTGEKVFLECVQDMDHENMFWYRQDPGLGLRLIYFSYDVKMKEKGDIPEGYSVSREKKERFSLILESASTNQTSMYLCASSFSAQGGNNSPLHFGNGTRLTVT.

The chain employs TRBV30 and TRBJ1-1, with D hard to call. The germline CDR1 and CDR2 sequences are GTSNPN and SVGIG (reference sequence). V was trimmed by 8 bases and J by 7 bases, leaving 17 bases between them. This CDR3 has 12 residues. In DNA, the CDR3 is TGTGCCGGAGACTATAAGAGATTTGAAGCTTTCTTT. It translates to CAGDYKRFEAFF.

This clone was seen a few times. This chain links TRBV27 with TRBJ1-5; tentatively, D is TRBD1 (5 bases). CDR1 and CDR2 from the germline V gene are MNHEY and SMNVEV (reference sequence). The CDR3 is 16 amino acids. Trimming pared 8 bases from V and 0 bases from J, leaving 17 bases between. CDR3: CASQRDPADSNQPQHF. As DNA, the CDR3 is TGTGCCAGCCAGCGGGACCCAGCGGATAGCAATCAGCCCCAGCATTTT.

The chain carries TRBV6-5 and TRBJ1-5; perhaps TRBD1 as D (5 bases). From germline, CDR1 is MNHEY and CDR2 SVGAGI. Trimming stripped 4 bases from V and 0 bases from J, with 10 bases between. The CDR3 runs to 15 residues. As DNA, the CDR3 is TGTGCCAGCAGTTCCGGGGGGAATAGCAATCAGCCCCAGCATTTT. Translation gives CASSSGGNSNQPQHF.

This clone has just a few counts. The chain employs TRBV7-7 and TRBJ2-7; 9 bases line up with TRBD1. Germline assignment: CDR1 SSHAT and CDR2 FNYEAQ (reference sequence). V gave up 5 bases and J gave up 6 bases; unmatched junction bases: 5. There are 13 residues in the CDR3. The CDR3: CASSQGTGFEQYF. CDR3 coding DNA: TGTGCCAGCAGCCAAGGGACAGGGTTCGAGCAGTACTTC. The variable domain in full, with the rest retrieved from reference TRBV7-7 and TRBJ2-7, is GAGVSQSPRYKVTKRGQDVTLRCDPISSHATLYWYQQALGQGPEFLTYFNYEAQPDKSGLPSDRFSAERPEGSISTLTIQRTEQRDSAMYRCASSQGTGFEQYFGPGTRLTVT.

V gene TRBV7-2 combines with J gene TRBJ2-7; perhaps TRBD1 as D (7 bases). Looked up from germline, CDR1 is SGHTA and CDR2 is FQGNSA. V was clipped by 1 base and J by 6 bases, with 16 bases between them. The CDR3 is 15 amino acids. This chain's CDR3 is CASSLVRGRQGEQYF. CDR3 bases: TGTGCCAGCAGCTTAGTCCGGGGGCGACAGGGCGAGCAGTACTTC. Full variable domain (rest looked up from reference TRBV7-2 and TRBJ2-7): GAGVSQSPSNKVTEKGKDVELRCDPISGHTALYWYRQSLGQGLEFLIYFQGNSAPDKSGLPSDRFSAERTGGSVSTLTIQRTQQEDSAVYLCASSLVRGRQGEQYFGPGTRLTVT.

This clone was observed a handful of times. J is TRBJ2-5 and V is TRBV5-6, with 9 bases fitting TRBD2. CDR3 size: 15 residues. The V gene's germline CDR1 is SGHDT and CDR2 YYEEEE. Germline trimming cut 0 bases from V and 5 bases from J; bases unmatched to any gene: 5. In DNA, the CDR3 is TGTGCCAGCAGCTTGGTACCCGGACTAGCGGAGACCCAGTACTTC. Its protein is CASSLVPGLAETQYF.

There are a few counts of this clone. In DNA form, the CDR3 reads TGCAGCGTTCGGGGCGGACAGGACGTATACGAGCAGTACTTC. Its protein is CSVRGGQDVYEQYF. The chain is built from TRBV29-1 and TRBJ2-7, with 7 bases lining up with TRBD1. J gave up 4 bases and V 5 bases, and 11 bases lay outside the gene matches. This CDR3 region has 14 residues. Germline V gene lookup returns CDR1 SQVTM and CDR2 ANQGSEA.

This clone was picked up one time. The gene calls are TRBV30 and TRBJ1-2; 12 bases align to TRBD1. The germline V gene has CDR1 GTSNPN and CDR2 SVGIG (reference sequence). Unmatched junction bases numbered 8, after V lost 6 bases and J lost 6 bases. CDR3 size: 14 residues. The CDR3 coding sequence is TGTGCCTGCGTCCCGGGACAGGGGGCGAATGGCTACACCTTC. Translating gives CACVPGQGANGYTF.

The chain combines TRBV20-1 with TRBJ2-5, with no clear D. The CDR3 runs 11 residues. Between the trimmed V and J ends, which lost 5 bases and 4 bases, there was a span of 8 bases. Germline values: CDR1 DFQATT, CDR2 SNEGSKA (reference sequence). The DNA of the CDR3 is TGCAGTGCTTCAGTCCGAGAGACCCAGTACTTC. Its protein product is CSASVRETQYF.

The rearrangement links TRBV9 to TRBJ2-5; 10 bases align to TRBD2. In germline, CDR1 is SGDLS, CDR2 YYNGEE. The CDR3 is 17 residues long. The junction had 10 bases not matched to a gene; V was cut back by 0 bases and J by 5 bases. This CDR3 is CASSVDLSGGAYETQYF. The CDR3 DNA is TGTGCCAGCAGCGTAGACCTCAGCGGGGGGGCTTATGAGACCCAGTACTTC. The full variable domain, rest sourced from reference TRBV9 and TRBJ2-5, is DSGVTQTPKHLITATGQRVTLRCSPRSGDLSVYWYQQSLDQGLQFLIQYYNGEERAKGNILERFSAQQFPDLHSELNLSSLELGDSALYFCASSVDLSGGAYETQYFGPGTRLLVL.

V is TRBV7-9 and J is TRBJ2-2; tentative D call: TRBD1 (6 bases). There are 16 residues in the CDR3. Trimming removed 2 bases from V and 1 base from J, with 11 bases in between. Germline V lookup: CDR1 SEHNR, CDR2 FQNEAQ (reference sequence). The CDR3 sequence: CASSLQGTLNTGELFF. The DNA for the CDR3 is TGTGCCAGCAGCTTACAGGGGACCTTGAACACCGGGGAGCTGTTTTTT. The full variable domain, its missing parts supplied by reference TRBV7-9 and TRBJ2-2, is DTGVSQNPRHKITKRGQNVTFRCDPISEHNRLYWYRQTLGQGPEFLTYFQNEAQLEKSRLLSDRFSAERPKGSFSTLEIQRTEQGDSAMYLCASSLQGTLNTGELFFGEGSRLTVL.

In this sample, this clone turned up once. V usage is TRBV6-4 and J usage is TRBJ2-3, with 14 bases identical to TRBD2. This CDR3 has 17 amino acids. V dropped 0 bases and J dropped 4; count of bases not matched to a gene: 3. Germline CDR1 reads MRHNA; CDR2 reads SNTAGT. CDR3 sequence (DNA): TGTGCCAGCAGTGACTCGACTAGCGGGAGGGCTGCAGATACGCAGTATTTT. This sequence encodes CASSDSTSGRAADTQYF.

The rearrangement uses TRBV30 and TRBJ1-2; TRBD1 matches at 9 bases. The CDR3 runs to 12 residues. J lost 4 bases, V lost 5 bases, and 2 bases had no gene match. Per germline, CDR1 GTSNPN and CDR2 SVGIG (reference sequence). The CDR3 loop is CAWGTGSYGYTF. The CDR3 region has the DNA TGTGCCTGGGGGACAGGGAGCTATGGCTACACCTTC.